A few counts support the clone carrying this T cell receptor beta chain. The antigen is not known. The CDR3 covers 15 residues. The junction had 9 bases not matched to a gene; V was cut back by 4 bases and J by 3 bases. The germline V gene has CDR1 LNHDA and CDR2 SQIVND (reference sequence). This specimen comes from a study of Graves' ophthalmopathy and Graves' hyperthyroidism. Study results and caveats: Using 13 signatures, a model distinguished ophthalmopathy from stable hyperthyroidism, reaching about 90% sensitivity and 81.08% specificity. Blood repertoires reportedly contained most expanded thyroid clonotypes above 0.001 frequency.

The TCR beta CDR3 regions underwent amplification from RNA transcripts. First-round RT-PCR relied on HTBI primers, and a second-round multiplex PCR came next. TCRdb fed the multiplex PCR reads into MiXCR, producing one record per CDR3 protein. The top ten hold around 7% of the sample, which has hundreds of thousands of distinct CDR3 sequences, roughly 20% seen once. The sequenced sample consisted of peripheral blood. The sequence came from a woman under 30 with stable Graves' hyperthyroidism. Some clones in this sample may be carry-over from other donors' samples. This chain links TRBV19 with TRBJ2-7; 7 nucleotides match TRBD2. The CDR3 loop is CASSKGGSPSYEQYF. CDR3 DNA: TGTGCCAGTAGTAAGGGCGGGAGCCCAAGCTACGAGCAGTACTTC. Using reference TRBV19 and TRBJ2-7 for the parts outside the CDR3, the full variable domain is DGGITQSPKYLFRKEGQNVTLSCEQNLNHDAMYWYRQDPGQGLRLIYYSQIVNDFQKGDIAEGYSVSREKKESFPLTVTSAQKNPTAFYLCASSKGGSPSYEQYFGPGTRLTVT.